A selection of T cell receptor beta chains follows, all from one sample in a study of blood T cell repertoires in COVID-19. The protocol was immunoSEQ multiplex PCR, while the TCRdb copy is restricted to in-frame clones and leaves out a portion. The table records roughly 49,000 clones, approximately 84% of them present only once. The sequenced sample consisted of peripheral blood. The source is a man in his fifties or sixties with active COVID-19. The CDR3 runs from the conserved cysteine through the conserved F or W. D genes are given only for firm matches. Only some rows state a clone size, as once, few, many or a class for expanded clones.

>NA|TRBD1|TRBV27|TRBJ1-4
CASSHTWTGGEKLFF
TGTGCCAGCAGTCACACCTGGACAGGGGGCGAAAAACTGTTTTTT
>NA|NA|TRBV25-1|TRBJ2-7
CASSEYADSPYEQYF
TGTGCCAGCAGTGAATATGCGGACAGTCCCTACGAGCAGTACTTC
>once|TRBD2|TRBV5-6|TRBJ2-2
CASSLVPAGGHTGELFF
TGTGCCAGCAGCTTGGTCCCAGCGGGGGGGCACACCGGGGAGCTGTTTTTT
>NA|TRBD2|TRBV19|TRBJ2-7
CASSPSGDHYFYEQYF
TGTGCCAGTAGTCCCAGCGGGGACCATTATTTCTACGAGCAGTACTTC
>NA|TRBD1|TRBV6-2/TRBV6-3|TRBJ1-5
CASSPSRQGAPGNQPQHF
TGTGCCAGCAGCCCCTCTCGACAGGGGGCCCCAGGCAATCAGCCCCAGCATTTT
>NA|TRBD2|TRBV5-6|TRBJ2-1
CASSLGGGAGEQFF
TGTGCCAGCAGCTTGGGCGGGGGGGCAGGTGAGCAGTTCTTC
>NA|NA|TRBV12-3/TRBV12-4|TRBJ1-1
CALGGGRGTEAFF
TGTGCCCTTGGGGGGGGGCGCGGCACTGAAGCTTTCTTT
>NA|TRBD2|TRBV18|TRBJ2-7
CASSPMTGGNKGEQYF
TGTGCCAGCTCACCAATGACGGGGGGTAATAAGGGCGAGCAGTACTTC
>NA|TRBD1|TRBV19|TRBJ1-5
CASSIAATGTVGQPQHF
TGTGCCAGTAGTATAGCCGCGACCGGGACAGTAGGCCAGCCCCAGCATTTT
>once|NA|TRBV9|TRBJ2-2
CASNRGIGELFF
TGTGCCAGCAACCGGGGTATCGGGGAGCTGTTTTTT
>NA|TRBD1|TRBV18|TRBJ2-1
CASSRTGGHEQFF
TGTGCCAGCTCTCGGACAGGGGGACATGAGCAGTTCTTC
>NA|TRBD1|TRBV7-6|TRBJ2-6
CASSSRGPGANVLTF
TGTGCCAGCAGCTCCAGGGGGCCTGGGGCCAACGTCCTGACTTTC
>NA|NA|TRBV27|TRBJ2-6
CASSLMANSGANVLTF
TGTGCCAGCAGTTTAATGGCAAACTCTGGGGCCAACGTCCTGACTTTC
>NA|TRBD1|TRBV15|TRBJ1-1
CATSRTRQGGKAFF
TGTGCCACCAGCAGAACCCGACAGGGTGGGAAAGCTTTCTTT
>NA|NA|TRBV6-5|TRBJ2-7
CASSHAAIGAYEQYF
TGTGCCAGCAGCCATGCGGCGATAGGGGCCTACGAGCAGTACTTC
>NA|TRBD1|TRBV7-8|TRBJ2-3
CASSLRGQATSTDTQYF
TGTGCCAGCAGCCTTAGGGGACAGGCAACTAGCACAGATACGCAGTATTTT
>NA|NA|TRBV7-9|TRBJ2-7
CSIGQGTYEQYF
TGCTCGATCGGGCAGGGCACCTACGAGCAGTACTTC
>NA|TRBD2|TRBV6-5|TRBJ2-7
CASSSGGAEYEQYF
TGTGCCAGCAGTTCCGGGGGGGCCGAGTACGAGCAGTACTTC
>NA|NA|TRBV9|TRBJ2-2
CASSPRDTNTGELFF
TGTGCCAGCAGCCCCCGGGACACCAACACCGGGGAGCTGTTTTTT
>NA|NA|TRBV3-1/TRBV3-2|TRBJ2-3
CASSFTVTDTQYF
TGTGCCAGCAGCTTCACGGTAACAGATACGCAGTATTTT
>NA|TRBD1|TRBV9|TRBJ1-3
CASSPTPGGTGGNTIYF
TGTGCCAGCAGCCCCACCCCAGGGGGGACAGGTGGAAACACCATATATTTT
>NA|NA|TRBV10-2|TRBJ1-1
CASRATGLNTEAFF
TGCGCCAGCAGGGCGACAGGCCTGAACACTGAAGCTTTCTTT
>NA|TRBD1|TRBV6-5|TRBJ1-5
CASSLQGADQPQHF
TGTGCCAGCAGTTTACAGGGGGCAGACCAGCCCCAGCATTTT
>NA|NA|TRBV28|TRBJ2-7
CASSQVGGISYEQYF
TGTGCCAGCAGCCAGGTGGGGGGTATATCCTACGAGCAGTACTTC
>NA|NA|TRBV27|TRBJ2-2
CATRTANTGELFF
TGTGCCACAAGGACAGCGAACACCGGGGAGCTGTTTTTT
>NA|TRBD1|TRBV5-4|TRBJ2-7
CASTEMGQGLNYEQYF
TGTGCCAGCACCGAAATGGGACAGGGCCTGAACTACGAGCAGTACTTC
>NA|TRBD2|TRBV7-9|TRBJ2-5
CASGGLAVQETQYF
TGTGCCAGCGGGGGACTAGCGGTACAAGAGACCCAGTACTTC
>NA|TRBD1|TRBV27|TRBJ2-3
CASSSGQGSVDTQYF
TGTGCCAGCAGTTCCGGACAGGGATCAGTGGATACGCAGTATTTT
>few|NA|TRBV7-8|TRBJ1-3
CASSSSPRRLSGNTIYF
TGTGCCAGCAGCTCTAGTCCCCGGAGACTCTCTGGAAACACCATATATTTT
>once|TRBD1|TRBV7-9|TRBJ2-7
CASSLGDRLYEQYF
TGTGCCAGCAGCTTAGGGGACAGGCTCTACGAGCAGTACTTC
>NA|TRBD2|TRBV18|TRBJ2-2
CASSPPLSGGANTGELFF
TGTGCCAGCTCACCACCCCTTAGCGGGGGCGCGAACACCGGGGAGCTGTTTTTT
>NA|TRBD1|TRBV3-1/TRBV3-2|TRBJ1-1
CASTLRGQVAEAFF
TGTGCCAGCACTCTAAGGGGGCAGGTTGCTGAAGCTTTCTTT
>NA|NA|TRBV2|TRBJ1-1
CASSGGRMNTEAFF
TGTGCCAGCAGCGGTGGCAGGATGAACACTGAAGCTTTCTTT
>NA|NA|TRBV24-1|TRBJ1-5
CATSDSGRARNQPQHF
TGTGCCACCAGTGATTCGGGGAGGGCACGCAATCAGCCCCAGCATTTT
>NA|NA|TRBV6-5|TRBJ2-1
CASSSGVNEQFF
TGTGCCAGCAGTTCCGGGGTCAATGAGCAGTTCTTC
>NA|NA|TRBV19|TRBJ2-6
CASTAGLSSGANVLTF
TGTGCCAGTACGGCAGGGCTCTCCTCTGGGGCCAACGTCCTGACTTTC
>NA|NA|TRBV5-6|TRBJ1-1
CASSLGRGVEAFF
TGTGCCAGCAGCTTGGGGAGGGGAGTTGAAGCTTTCTTT
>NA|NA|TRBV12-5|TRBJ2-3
CASGSSWTPEGPDTQYF
TGTGCTAGTGGTTCATCTTGGACCCCGGAGGGCCCAGATACGCAGTATTTT
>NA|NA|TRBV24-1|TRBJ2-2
CATSDFGGAGELFF
TGTGCCACCAGTGATTTTGGAGGCGCCGGGGAGCTGTTTTTT
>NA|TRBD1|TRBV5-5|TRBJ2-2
CASSGDSFLTGELFF
TGTGCCAGCAGCGGGGACAGTTTCCTCACCGGGGAGCTGTTTTTT
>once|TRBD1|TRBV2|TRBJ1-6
CASSEDRGPYNSPLHF
TGTGCCAGCAGTGAAGACAGGGGGCCCTATAATTCACCCCTCCACTTT
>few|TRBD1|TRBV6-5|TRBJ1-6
CASSKGQHNSPLHF
TGTGCCAGCAGTAAGGGACAGCATAATTCACCCCTCCACTTT
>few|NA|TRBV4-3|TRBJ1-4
CASSLRDSRNEKLFF
TGCGCCAGCAGCCTTCGGGACTCTCGAAATGAAAAACTGTTTTTT
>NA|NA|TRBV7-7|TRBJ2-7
CASSPGLSVDEQYF
TGTGCCAGCAGCCCGGGACTTTCCGTGGACGAGCAGTACTTC
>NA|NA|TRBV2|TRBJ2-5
CASLSRLTQYF
TGTGCCAGCCTCAGTCGTTTGACCCAGTACTTC
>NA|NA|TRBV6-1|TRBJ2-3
CASSEPGGLGISQYF
TGTGCCAGCAGTGAGCCTGGCGGGTTGGGGATTTCGCAGTATTTT
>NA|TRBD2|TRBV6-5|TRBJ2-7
CASSYSGGGPTYEQYF
TGTGCCAGCAGTTACTCCGGCGGGGGGCCCACCTACGAGCAGTACTTC
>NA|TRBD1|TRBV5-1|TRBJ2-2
CASRRTGKIGGTGELFF
TGCGCCAGCAGACGGACAGGGAAGATCGGTGGGACCGGGGAGCTGTTTTTT
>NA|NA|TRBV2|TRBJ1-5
CASSEGLNQPQHF
TGTGCCAGCAGTGAGGGGCTAAATCAGCCCCAGCATTTT